This T cell receptor (beta chain) stems from a study of shared clonotypes between healthy human individuals. About the study: Those who served as donors were a couple of women and three men between the ages of 18 and 49. The study, taken as a whole, reports: Naive subsets typically showed greater estimated richness than memory subsets. Rarefaction showed that sequencing of sorted subsets was incomplete (despite large depth).

Worth noting for this clone: The antigen is not known.

Some clones are missing from TCRdb's copy, which holds only in-frame ones; the method was immunoSEQ multiplex PCR. The data contain roughly 2.1 million clones, 93% of them singletons. Naive CD8 cells were CD45RO-negative, positively selected for CCR7, excluding terminally differentiated effector memory CD45RA+ cells. This CDR3 has 12 amino acids. The germline V and J ends were trimmed by 1 base and 15 bases, with 14 bases remaining between them. CDR1 and CDR2 (germline): SGHVS, FQNEAQ. This rearrangement joins TRBV7-8 to TRBJ2-3, with D uncertain. What was sequenced was naive CD8+ T cells from PBMCs. The receptor's source is a young man in good health. Some clones in this sample may be carry-over from other donors' samples. CDR3 coding DNA: TGTGCCAGCAGCTTAGACAGACGAACGTATTATTTT. Translating gives CASSLDRRTYYF.